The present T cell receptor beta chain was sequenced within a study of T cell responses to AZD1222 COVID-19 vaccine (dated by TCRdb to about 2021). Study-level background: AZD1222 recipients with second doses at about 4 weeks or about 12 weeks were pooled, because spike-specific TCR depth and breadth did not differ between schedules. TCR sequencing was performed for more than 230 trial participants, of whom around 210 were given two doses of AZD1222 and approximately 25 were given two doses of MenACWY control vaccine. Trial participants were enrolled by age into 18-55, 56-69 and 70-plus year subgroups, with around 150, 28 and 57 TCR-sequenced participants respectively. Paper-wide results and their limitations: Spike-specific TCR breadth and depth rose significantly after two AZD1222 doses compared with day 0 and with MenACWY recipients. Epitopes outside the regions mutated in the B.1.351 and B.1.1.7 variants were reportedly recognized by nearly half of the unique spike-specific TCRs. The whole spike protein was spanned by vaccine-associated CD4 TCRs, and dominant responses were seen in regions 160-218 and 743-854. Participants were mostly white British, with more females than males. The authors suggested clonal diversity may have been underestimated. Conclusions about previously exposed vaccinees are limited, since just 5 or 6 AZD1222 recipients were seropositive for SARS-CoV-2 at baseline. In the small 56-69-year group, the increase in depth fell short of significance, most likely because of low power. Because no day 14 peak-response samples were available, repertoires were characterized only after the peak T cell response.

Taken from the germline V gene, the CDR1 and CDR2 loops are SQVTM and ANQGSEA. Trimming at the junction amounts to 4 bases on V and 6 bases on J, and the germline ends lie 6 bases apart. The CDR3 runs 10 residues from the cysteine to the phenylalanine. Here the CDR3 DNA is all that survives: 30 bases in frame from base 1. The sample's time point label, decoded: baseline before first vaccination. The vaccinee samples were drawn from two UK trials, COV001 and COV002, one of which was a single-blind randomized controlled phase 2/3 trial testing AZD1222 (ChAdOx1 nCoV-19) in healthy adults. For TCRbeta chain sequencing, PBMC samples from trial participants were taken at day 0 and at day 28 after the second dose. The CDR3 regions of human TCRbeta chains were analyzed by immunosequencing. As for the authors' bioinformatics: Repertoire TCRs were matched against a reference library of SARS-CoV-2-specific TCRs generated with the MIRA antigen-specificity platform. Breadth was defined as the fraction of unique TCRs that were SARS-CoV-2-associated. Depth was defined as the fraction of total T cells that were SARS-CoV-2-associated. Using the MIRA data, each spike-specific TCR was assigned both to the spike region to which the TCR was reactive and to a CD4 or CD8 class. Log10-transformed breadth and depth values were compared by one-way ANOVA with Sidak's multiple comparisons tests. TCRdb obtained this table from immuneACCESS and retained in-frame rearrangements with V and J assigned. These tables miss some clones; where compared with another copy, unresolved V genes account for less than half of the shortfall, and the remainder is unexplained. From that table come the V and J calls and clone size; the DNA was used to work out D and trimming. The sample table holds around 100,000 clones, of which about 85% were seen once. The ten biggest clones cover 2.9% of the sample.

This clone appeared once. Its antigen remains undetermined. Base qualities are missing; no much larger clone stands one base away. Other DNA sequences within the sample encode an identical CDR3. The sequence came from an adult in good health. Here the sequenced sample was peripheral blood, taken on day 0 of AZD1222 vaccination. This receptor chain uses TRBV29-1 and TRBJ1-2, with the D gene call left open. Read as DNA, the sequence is TGCAGCGTTGGACTGAATGGCTACACCTTC. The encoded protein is CSVGLNGYTF.